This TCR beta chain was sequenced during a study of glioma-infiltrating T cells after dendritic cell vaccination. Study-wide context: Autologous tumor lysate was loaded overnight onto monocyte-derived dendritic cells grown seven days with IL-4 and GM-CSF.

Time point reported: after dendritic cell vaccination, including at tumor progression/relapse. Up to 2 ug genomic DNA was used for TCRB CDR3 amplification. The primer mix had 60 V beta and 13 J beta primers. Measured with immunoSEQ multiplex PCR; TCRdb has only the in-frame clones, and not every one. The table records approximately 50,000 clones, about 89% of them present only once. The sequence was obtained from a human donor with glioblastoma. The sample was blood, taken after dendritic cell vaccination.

CDR3 loop: CASSSGRDSQNYGYTF. The CDR3 DNA follows: TGTGCCAGCAGCTCCGGGCGGGACAGCCAAAACTATGGCTACACCTTC. The rearrangement uses TRBV5-5 and TRBJ1-2, with 7 bases matching TRBD1. Trimming at V came to 3 bases and at J to 2 bases, leaving 10 bases not matched to a gene. Germline V CDR1 and CDR2: SGHKS, YYEKEE (reference sequence). This CDR3 is built from 16 residues.